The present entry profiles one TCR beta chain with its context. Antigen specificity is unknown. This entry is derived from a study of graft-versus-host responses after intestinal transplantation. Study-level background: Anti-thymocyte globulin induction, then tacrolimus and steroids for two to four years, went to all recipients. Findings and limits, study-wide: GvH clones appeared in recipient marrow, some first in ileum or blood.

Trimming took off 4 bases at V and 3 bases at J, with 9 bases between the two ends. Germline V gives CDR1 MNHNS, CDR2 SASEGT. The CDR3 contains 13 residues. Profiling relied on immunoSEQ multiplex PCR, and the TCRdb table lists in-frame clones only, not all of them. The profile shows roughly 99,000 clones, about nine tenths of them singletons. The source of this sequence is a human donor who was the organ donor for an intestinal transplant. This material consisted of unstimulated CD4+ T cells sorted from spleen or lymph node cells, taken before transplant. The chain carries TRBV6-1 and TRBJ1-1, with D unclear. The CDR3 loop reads CASSAGRYTEAFF. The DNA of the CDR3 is TGTGCCAGCAGTGCGGGGAGGTACACTGAAGCTTTCTTT.